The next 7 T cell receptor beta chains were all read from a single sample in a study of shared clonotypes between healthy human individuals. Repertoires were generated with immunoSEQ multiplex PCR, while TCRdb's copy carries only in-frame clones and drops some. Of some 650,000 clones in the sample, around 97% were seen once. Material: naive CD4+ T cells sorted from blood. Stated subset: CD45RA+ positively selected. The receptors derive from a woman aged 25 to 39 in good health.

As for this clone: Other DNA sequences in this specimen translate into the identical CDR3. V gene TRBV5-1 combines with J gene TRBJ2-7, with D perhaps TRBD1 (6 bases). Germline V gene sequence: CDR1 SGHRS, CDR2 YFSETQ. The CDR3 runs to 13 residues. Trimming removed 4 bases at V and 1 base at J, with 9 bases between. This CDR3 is CASSGDNSYEQYF. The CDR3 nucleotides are TGCGCCAGCAGCGGGGACAATTCCTACGAGCAGTACTTC.

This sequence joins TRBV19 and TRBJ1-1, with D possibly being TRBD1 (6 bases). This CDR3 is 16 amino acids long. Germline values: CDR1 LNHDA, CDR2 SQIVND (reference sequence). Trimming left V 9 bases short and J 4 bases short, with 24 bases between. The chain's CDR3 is CASKRWTEGAGTEAFF. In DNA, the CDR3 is TGTGCCAGCAAGAGATGGACAGAAGGGGCCGGCACTGAAGCTTTCTTT.

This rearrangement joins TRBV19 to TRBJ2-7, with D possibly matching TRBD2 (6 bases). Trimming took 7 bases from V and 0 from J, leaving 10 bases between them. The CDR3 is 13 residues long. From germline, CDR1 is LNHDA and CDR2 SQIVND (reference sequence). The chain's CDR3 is CASKAGSSYEQYF. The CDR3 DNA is TGTGCCAGTAAGGCGGGGAGCTCCTACGAGCAGTACTTC.

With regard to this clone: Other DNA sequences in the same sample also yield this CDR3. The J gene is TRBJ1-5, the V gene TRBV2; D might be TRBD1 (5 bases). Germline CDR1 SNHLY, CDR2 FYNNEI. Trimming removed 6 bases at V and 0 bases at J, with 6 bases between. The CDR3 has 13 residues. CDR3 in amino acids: CASRTDSNQPQHF. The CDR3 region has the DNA TGTGCCAGCAGGACAGATAGCAATCAGCCCCAGCATTTT.

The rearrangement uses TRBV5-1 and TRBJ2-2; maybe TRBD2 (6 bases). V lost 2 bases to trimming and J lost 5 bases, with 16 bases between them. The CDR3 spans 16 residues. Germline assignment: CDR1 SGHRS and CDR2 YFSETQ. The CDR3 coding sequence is TGCGCCAGCAGCTTAGCCGGGACCGGGAGAACCGGGGAGCTGTTTTTT. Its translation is CASSLAGTGRTGELFF. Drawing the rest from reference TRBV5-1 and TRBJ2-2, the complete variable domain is KAGVTQTPRYLIKTRGQQVTLSCSPISGHRSVSWYQQTPGQGLQFLFEYFSETQRNKGNFPGRFSGRQFSNSRSEMNVSTLELGDSALYLCASSLAGTGRTGELFFGEGSRLTVL.

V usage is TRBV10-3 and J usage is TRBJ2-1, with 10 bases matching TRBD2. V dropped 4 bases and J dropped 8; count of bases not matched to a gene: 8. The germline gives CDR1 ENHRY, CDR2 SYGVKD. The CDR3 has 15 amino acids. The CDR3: CAISAPSGSLDEQFF. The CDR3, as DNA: TGTGCCATCAGTGCCCCTAGCGGGAGTTTGGATGAGCAGTTCTTC.

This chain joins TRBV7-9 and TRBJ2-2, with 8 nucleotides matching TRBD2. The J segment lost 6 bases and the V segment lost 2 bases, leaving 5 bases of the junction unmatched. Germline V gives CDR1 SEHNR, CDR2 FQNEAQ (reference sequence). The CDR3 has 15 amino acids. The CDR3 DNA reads TGTGCCAGCAGCTTAAACGGGAGGGCCGCCGGGGAGCTGTTTTTT. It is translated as CASSLNGRAAGELFF.